This entry lists 30 T cell receptor beta chains sequenced from one sample in a study of OX40 agonist ivuxolimab in advanced cancers. Assay: immunoSEQ multiplex PCR; the TCRdb copy retains only in-frame clones and omits some. Of around 20,000 clones listed, about 70% are singletons. Sequencing was performed on CD4+ or CD8+ T cells sorted from blood, taken in a trial of the OX40 agonist ivuxolimab. The receptors were gathered from an adult with an advanced solid tumor such as melanoma, head and neck, liver or kidney cancer.

The chain links TRBV19 to TRBJ1-1; TRBD1 might be the D (5 bases). Looked up from germline, CDR1 is LNHDA and CDR2 is SQIVND (reference sequence). V shed 1 base and J shed 0 bases, with 6 bases lying between them. This CDR3 is built from 14 residues. The CDR3 sequence is CASSIGGVNTEAFF. For the CDR3, the DNA is TGTGCCAGTAGTATAGGGGGGGTGAACACTGAAGCTTTCTTT.

The rearrangement uses TRBV27 and TRBJ1-3, with D unclear. Trimming shortened V by 3 bases and J by 0 bases, and 6 bases separated the two germline ends. This CDR3 has 14 residues. Germline assignment: CDR1 MNHEY and CDR2 SMNVEV (reference sequence). The CDR3: CASSLVSSGNTIYF. The CDR3 DNA follows: TGTGCCAGCAGTTTGGTGAGCTCTGGAAACACCATATATTTT.

This chain joins TRBV6-5 and TRBJ1-2; 9 nucleotides match TRBD1. Germline lookup yields CDR1 MNHEY and CDR2 SVGAGI. Trimming cost V 4 bases and J 0 bases; bases outside gene matches: 3. This CDR3 comprises 15 residues. The CDR3 loop reads CASSSWTGANYGYTF. CDR3 DNA sequence: TGTGCCAGCAGTTCCTGGACAGGGGCTAACTATGGCTACACCTTC.

V gene TRBV19 combines with J gene TRBJ2-7; 11 bases match TRBD2. The germline gives CDR1 LNHDA, CDR2 SQIVND (reference sequence). Trimming at V came to 4 bases and at J to 4 bases, leaving 3 bases not matched to a gene. The CDR3 has 14 residues. CDR3 amino acids: CASSSLAGGYEQYF. The CDR3 coding sequence is TGTGCCAGTAGTAGTCTAGCGGGAGGATACGAGCAGTACTTC.

This clone appeared once. The V and J genes are TRBV7-8 and TRBJ2-1, with a weak D call TRBD2 (7 bases). Germline values: CDR1 SGHVS, CDR2 FQNEAQ. The CDR3 is made up of 16 amino acids. The germline V and J ends were trimmed by 5 bases and 3 bases, with 17 bases remaining between them. CDR3 amino acids: CASSPQAGAIYNEQFF. DNA of the CDR3: TGTGCCAGCAGCCCCCAGGCGGGGGCCATCTACAATGAGCAGTTCTTC. Full variable domain (remainder filled in from reference TRBV7-8 and TRBJ2-1): GAGVSQSPRYKVAKRGQDVALRCDPISGHVSLFWYQQALGQGPEFLTYFQNEAQLDKSGLPSDRFFAERPEGSVSTLKIQRTQQEDSAVYLCASSPQAGAIYNEQFFGPGTRLTVL.

The V gene is TRBV7-8, the J gene TRBJ1-2; no definite D call. This CDR3 contains 14 residues. V lost 1 base, J lost 5 bases, and 11 bases lay in between. Looked up from germline, CDR1 is SGHVS and CDR2 is FQNEAQ. CDR3 region: CASSLESLGYGYTF. The CDR3 DNA reads TGTGCCAGCAGCTTAGAAAGCCTGGGGTATGGCTACACCTTC.

The chain couples TRBV25-1 to TRBJ2-7; 8 nucleotides line up with TRBD1. This CDR3 spans 13 amino acids. Per the germline V gene, CDR1 is MGHDK and CDR2 is SYGVNS. V dropped 9 bases and J dropped 6; count of bases not matched to a gene: 10. The CDR3 here is CASDSTGVGEQYF. Here the CDR3 DNA reads TGTGCCAGTGATTCGACAGGGGTGGGCGAGCAGTACTTC.

This clone showed up just once. V gene TRBV2 combines with J gene TRBJ2-7; 7 bases match TRBD2. The CDR3 has 15 residues. Germline values: CDR1 SNHLY, CDR2 FYNNEI. J lost 6 bases, V lost 5 bases, and 13 bases had no gene match. CDR3 protein: CASSHKMTSHREQYF. CDR3 DNA sequence: TGTGCCAGCAGTCATAAAATGACTAGCCACCGCGAGCAGTACTTC.

This clone was detected once. The rearrangement joins TRBV6-5 to TRBJ2-7; either TRBD1 or TRBD2 may supply D (5 bases each). The germline V gene has CDR1 MNHEY and CDR2 SVGAGI. The CDR3 consists of 16 residues. Deletions cut 0 bases from V and 0 bases from J, with 12 bases between. This CDR3 reads CASSYSGELYSYEQYF. The CDR3 nucleotides read TGTGCCAGCAGTTACTCGGGGGAACTTTACTCCTACGAGCAGTACTTC.

The gene calls are TRBV27 and TRBJ1-5; D is undetermined. In germline, CDR1 is MNHEY, CDR2 SMNVEV (reference sequence). V was cut by 6 bases and J by 2 bases, with 20 bases left in between. The CDR3 has 17 residues. CDR3: CASSTRTDESGNQPQHF. CDR3 bases: TGTGCCAGCAGCACCAGGACCGACGAGAGTGGCAATCAGCCCCAGCATTTT.

This clone is termed medium-sized. The J gene is TRBJ1-1, the V gene TRBV7-2; maybe TRBD1 (5 bases). The CDR3 spans 16 residues. The V end was cut by 4 bases, the J end by 6 bases, with 21 bases between. CDR1 SGHTA and CDR2 FQGNSA come from the germline V gene. For the CDR3, the DNA is TGTGCCAGCAGCTATGGGGCTACGACGGCGACTGCTGAAGCTTTCTTT. The encoded protein is CASSYGATTATAEAFF.

This chain uses TRBV28 with TRBJ2-3; no clear D gene. Germline V gene data show CDR1 as MDHEN and CDR2 as SYDVKM. The V and J ends lost 5 bases and 4 bases respectively, with 16 bases between them. The CDR3 length is 15 residues. CDR3 sequence (DNA): TGTGCCAGCAGTCCCCGGCTGTCACGGTCAGATACGCAGTATTTT. Translated, it gives CASSPRLSRSDTQYF.

The chain uses TRBV5-6 and TRBJ2-1; TRBD1 might be the D (6 bases). The CDR3 spans 16 residues. V gave up 4 bases and J gave up 3 bases, with 17 bases separating them. Germline-derived CDR1 and CDR2 are SGHDT and YYEEEE. CDR3 amino acids: CASSHPPGQYYNEQFF. The CDR3 DNA reads TGTGCCAGCAGCCACCCTCCGGGACAATACTACAATGAGCAGTTCTTC.

The rearrangement links TRBV28 to TRBJ2-6; 8 bases are a match to TRBD1. This CDR3 has 19 amino acids. V gave up 5 bases and J gave up 1 base; unmatched junction bases: 13. Germline CDR1 MDHEN, CDR2 SYDVKM. The CDR3 region has the DNA TGTGCCAGCAGTCCTCTAATGGGGGACAGGTTATCTGGGGCCAACGTCCTGACTTTC. It is translated as CASSPLMGDRLSGANVLTF.

Only one count was recorded for this clone. J is TRBJ2-1 and V is TRBV5-1; 8 bases align to TRBD1. CDR3 length: 14 residues. Losses at the gene ends were 7 bases for V and 2 bases for J; bases not matched to a gene: 5. Germline V lookup: CDR1 SGHRS, CDR2 YFSETQ. Here the CDR3 DNA reads TGCGCCAGCGCGAGGACAGGGCCCTACAATGAGCAGTTCTTC. The encoded protein is CASARTGPYNEQFF.

V gene TRBV7-8 combines with J gene TRBJ2-7, with 12 bases fitting TRBD2. After removal of 6 bases from V and 4 bases from J, the junction contained 7 bases not matched to a gene. The CDR3 sequence is 15 residues long. Germline assignment: CDR1 SGHVS and CDR2 FQNEAQ. CDR3 nucleotides: TGTGCCAGCAGGCCGACTAGCGGGGGCCGATACGAGCAGTACTTC. Amino acids: CASRPTSGGRYEQYF.

The chain's CDR3 is CASSEGGGSGYTF. DNA for the CDR3: TGTGCCAGCAGTGAAGGTGGCGGAAGTGGCTACACCTTC. This chain links TRBV2 with TRBJ1-2; no clear D. CDR1 and CDR2 (germline): SNHLY, FYNNEI. The V and J ends lost 1 base and 7 bases respectively, with 10 bases between them. CDR3 length: 13 amino acids. Full variable domain (outside the CDR3, taken from reference TRBV2 and TRBJ1-2): EPEVTQTPSHQVTQMGQEVILRCVPISNHLYFYWYRQILGQKVEFLVSFYNNEISEKSEIFDDQFSVERPDGSNFTLKIRSTKLEDSAMYFCASSEGGGSGYTFGSGTRLTVV.

The CDR3 region has the DNA TGTGCCAGCAGTTACTCTCCAGGAACAGATACGCAGTATTTT. Translated, it gives CASSYSPGTDTQYF. The chain joins TRBV6-5 to TRBJ2-3; D unresolved. This CDR3 comprises 14 residues. Trimming left V 0 bases short and J 3 bases short, with 7 bases between. Germline CDR1 is MNHEY and CDR2 is SVGAGI.

The rearrangement links TRBV5-6 to TRBJ2-7; the match to TRBD1 covers 7 bases. The CDR3 consists of 16 residues. The germline V gene has CDR1 SGHDT and CDR2 YYEEEE. J gave up 3 bases and V 0 bases, and 9 bases lay outside the gene matches. CDR3 nucleotides: TGTGCCAGCAGCTTGGGTGGAGAAGGGGGCTTCTACGAGCAGTACTTC. Amino acid sequence: CASSLGGEGGFYEQYF.

The J gene is TRBJ2-6, the V gene TRBV19; D is possibly TRBD1 (6 bases). In germline, CDR1 is LNHDA, CDR2 SQIVND (reference sequence). V lost 6 bases to trimming and J lost 0 bases, with 9 bases between them. This CDR3 contains 15 residues. CDR3 region: CASRQGSSGANVLTF. The CDR3 bases are TGTGCCAGTAGACAGGGTAGCTCTGGGGCCAACGTCCTGACTTTC.

This chain links TRBV19 with TRBJ2-7; either TRBD1 or TRBD2 may fit D (6 bases each). V lost 5 bases and J lost 2, with 13 bases in between. Germline loops: CDR1 LNHDA, CDR2 SQIVND (reference sequence). This CDR3 region has 14 residues. The CDR3 DNA reads TGTGCCAGTAGTTCGGGGGCAGGGCCCTACGAGCAGTACTTC. Its translation: CASSSGAGPYEQYF. The complete variable domain, with remaining parts taken from reference TRBV19 and TRBJ2-7, reads DGGITQSPKYLFRKEGQNVTLSCEQNLNHDAMYWYRQDPGQGLRLIYYSQIVNDFQKGDIAEGYSVSREKKESFPLTVTSAQKNPTAFYLCASSSGAGPYEQYFGPGTRLTVT.

This clone showed up just a few times. V and J are TRBV7-2 and TRBJ1-1; no reliable D call. The CDR3 has 16 amino acids. The V gene's germline CDR1 is SGHTA and CDR2 FQGNSA. V was shortened by 2 bases and J by 0 bases, with 13 bases between the two germline ends. CDR3 nucleotide sequence: TGTGCCAGCAGCTTAATGGCCCGCCCGATGAACACTGAAGCTTTCTTT. Its translation: CASSLMARPMNTEAFF.

This chain connects TRBV6-6 to TRBJ2-1, with a weak D call TRBD1 (5 bases). Trimming pared 2 bases from V and 3 bases from J, leaving 8 bases between. Germline loops: CDR1 MNHNY, CDR2 SVGAGI (reference sequence). The CDR3 is made up of 14 amino acids. CDR3 sequence: CASSYGQGYNEQFF. CDR3 sequence (DNA): TGTGCCAGCAGTTACGGGCAGGGCTACAATGAGCAGTTCTTC.

Within the sample, this clone is medium-sized. The chain couples TRBV7-8 to TRBJ2-7; TRBD1 might be the D (6 bases). Deletions cut 1 base from V and 5 bases from J, with 18 bases between. CDR3 length: 16 amino acids. Germline V CDR1 and CDR2: SGHVS, FQNEAQ. For the CDR3, the DNA is TGTGCCAGCAGCTTAGGAGGTGGGGGCAAGACCCACGAGCAGTACTTC. Translation: CASSLGGGGKTHEQYF.

The chain carries TRBV6-6 and TRBJ2-1; possible D gene TRBD1, 5 bases. Trimming pared 8 bases from V and 2 bases from J, leaving 10 bases between. Germline V lookup: CDR1 MNHNY, CDR2 SVGAGI (reference sequence). This CDR3 is built from 13 residues. The DNA for the CDR3 is TGTGCCAGCGGGGCTCCAACCTACAATGAGCAGTTCTTC. It specifies CASGAPTYNEQFF.

This clone was seen only once. Here the CDR3 reads CARERGDSYNEQFF. The CDR3 DNA follows: TGCGCCAGGGAGCGGGGGGACTCCTACAATGAGCAGTTCTTC. This chain connects TRBV4-3 to TRBJ2-1; 9 bases agree with TRBD2. The germline CDR1 and CDR2 sequences are LGHNA and YSLEER. V dropped 9 bases and J dropped 0; count of bases not matched to a gene: 3. The CDR3 is made up of 14 amino acids.

This clone is a singleton in its sample. V and J are TRBV7-6 and TRBJ1-2; 8 bases line up with TRBD1. Trimming cost V 5 bases and J 5 bases; bases outside gene matches: 4. The CDR3 spans 13 residues. Germline-derived CDR1 and CDR2 are SGHVS and FNYEAQ. The CDR3 DNA is TGTGCCAGCAGCCTAGGACAGGGATATGGCTACACCTTC. It encodes CASSLGQGYGYTF. The variable domain in full, completed from reference TRBV7-6 and TRBJ1-2, reads GAGVSQSPRYKVTKRGQDVALRCDPISGHVSLYWYRQALGQGPEFLTYFNYEAQQDKSGLPNDRFSAERPEGSISTLTIQRTEQRDSAMYRCASSLGQGYGYTFGSGTRLTVV.

The CDR3 protein is CASNSGHPYEQYF. CDR3 DNA sequence: TGTGCCAGCAACTCGGGACACCCCTACGAGCAGTACTTC. J is TRBJ2-7 and V is TRBV6-6, with D possibly TRBD1 on 6 matching bases. The CDR3 consists of 13 residues. Between the trimmed V and J ends, which lost 7 bases and 2 bases, there was a span of 12 bases. CDR1 is MNHNY, CDR2 SVGAGI, per germline (reference sequence).

CDR3 in DNA: TGTGCCAGCGGACAGGGAGAATACTACGAGCAGTACTTC. Its translation: CASGQGEYYEQYF. The chain joins TRBV19 to TRBJ2-7; 8 bases are shared with TRBD1. The length of the CDR3 is 13 residues. The V and J ends lost 9 bases and 3 bases, in that order; junction bases with no gene match: 7. Germline V gene sequence: CDR1 LNHDA, CDR2 SQIVND (reference sequence).

This chain links TRBV5-1 with TRBJ2-7, with 15 bases lining up with TRBD2. CDR1 and CDR2 (germline): SGHRS, YFSETQ. This CDR3 is built from 18 residues. V dropped 4 bases and J dropped 4; count of bases not matched to a gene: 12. CDR3 in amino acids: CASSIGLAGGPRGYEQYF. In DNA form, the CDR3 reads TGCGCCAGCAGCATCGGACTAGCGGGGGGGCCGAGGGGTTACGAGCAGTACTTC.